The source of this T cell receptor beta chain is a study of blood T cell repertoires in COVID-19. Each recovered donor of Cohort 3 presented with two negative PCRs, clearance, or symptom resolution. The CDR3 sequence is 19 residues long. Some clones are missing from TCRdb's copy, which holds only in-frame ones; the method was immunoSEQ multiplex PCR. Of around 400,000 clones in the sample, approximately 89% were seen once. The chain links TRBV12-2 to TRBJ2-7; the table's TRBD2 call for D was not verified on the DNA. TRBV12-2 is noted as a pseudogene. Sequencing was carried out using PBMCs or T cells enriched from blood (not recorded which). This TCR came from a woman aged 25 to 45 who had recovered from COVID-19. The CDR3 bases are TGTGCAAGTCGCTTAGTGGGAACCGGACGTCGGACGACTAGCTACGAGCAGTACTTC. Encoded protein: CASRLVGTGRRTTSYEQYF.